The 5 T cell receptor beta chains given below trace back to one sample, sequenced in a study of CD4+ T cells in melanoma. The assay was immunoSEQ multiplex PCR, and TCRdb's table has in-frame clones only and misses some. The sample lists 14,000 to 15,000 clones, approximately 57% occurring once. The sample was cells from a culture (not recorded whether cultured in vitro). These receptors came from a human donor with melanoma.

The rearrangement joins TRBV19 to TRBJ1-2; D not resolved. In germline, CDR1 is LNHDA, CDR2 SQIVND (reference sequence). The CDR3 length is 13 residues. The ends were cut back, 5 bases at V and 2 bases at J, with 9 bases in the middle. CDR3 loop: CASSETANYGYTF. Written as DNA, the CDR3 is TGTGCCAGTAGTGAGACCGCAAACTATGGCTACACCTTC. The whole variable domain, filled in from reference TRBV19 and TRBJ1-2, reads DGGITQSPKYLFRKEGQNVTLSCEQNLNHDAMYWYRQDPGQGLRLIYYSQIVNDFQKGDIAEGYSVSREKKESFPLTVTSAQKNPTAFYLCASSETANYGYTFGSGTRLTVV.

This chain uses TRBV11-1 with TRBJ2-1; D might be TRBD2 (7 bases). V lost 3 bases, J lost 4 bases, and 22 bases lay in between. The CDR3 covers 18 residues. CDR1 is SGHAT, CDR2 FQDESV, per germline (reference sequence). CDR3 loop: CASSFAGRGAVSYNEQFF. For the CDR3, the DNA is TGTGCCAGCAGCTTCGCGGGTCGGGGGGCGGTTTCTTACAATGAGCAGTTCTTC.

V gene TRBV9 combines with J gene TRBJ1-6; no clear D. This CDR3 has 16 amino acids. With 0 bases removed from V and 2 bases from J, the gap between germline ends came to 9 bases. Germline CDR1 is SGDLS and CDR2 is YYNGEE. The CDR3 nucleotides are TGTGCCAGCAGCGTAGCGGCAGTGGCCTATAATTCACCCCTCCACTTT. It yields the protein CASSVAAVAYNSPLHF.

The genes are TRBV6-6 and TRBJ1-2, with 8 nucleotides matching TRBD1. Germline CDR1 and CDR2: MNHNY and SVGAGI (reference sequence). The CDR3 is made up of 13 amino acids. Unmatched junction bases numbered 3, after V lost 5 bases and J lost 4 bases. The CDR3 DNA is TGTGCCAGCAGTGGGGACAGGAGCTATGGCTACACCTTC. This gives the protein CASSGDRSYGYTF.

V gene TRBV5-1 combines with J gene TRBJ2-1; a weak D match, TRBD2 (7 bases). The CDR3 extends over 15 amino acids. The ends were cut back, 4 bases at V and 3 bases at J, with 14 bases in the middle. In germline, CDR1 is SGHRS, CDR2 YFSETQ. The CDR3 DNA reads TGCGCCAGCAGCGCACAGGGAGGGGGCTACAATGAGCAGTTCTTC. This translates into CASSAQGGGYNEQFF.